This T cell receptor beta chain was observed in a study of spatial heterogeneity in lung cancer (dated by TCRdb to about 2019). Study-level background: Beta-chain transcripts were consistently detected in greater numbers than alpha-chain transcripts, which likely reflected higher beta-chain transcript abundance. In the raw uncorrected reads, each unique combination of TCR and UMI appeared on average more than ten times. TCR alpha and beta repertoires were quantitatively compared across multiple tumor regions, matched nontumor lung and blood in non-small cell lung cancer. The study linked features of the TCR repertoire to counts of nonsynonymous mutations, which were determined by whole-exome sequencing of tumor tissue. Both alpha and beta chains were TCR-sequenced in around 220 tumor regions, some 64 matched nontumor lung samples and around 54 PBMC samples obtained at surgery.

V lost 5 bases and J lost 7 bases; the stretch between them is 15 bases long. From the germline V gene (reference sequence), CDR1 is DFQATT and CDR2 is SNEGSKA. Spanning cysteine to phenylalanine, the CDR3 consists of 13 amino acids. CDR3 DNA is the only sequence kept; it has 39 bases, read in frame from the first base. Library method: 5' RACE. The sequencer was a NextSeq 500. The TCR library protocol attached a unique molecular identifier to each TCR cDNA molecule to allow correction of PCR and sequencing errors. The paper's data handling went like this. TCR identification, UMI-based error correction and CDR3 extraction were all carried out with Decombinator tools. TCRs above a frequency of 2 per 1,000, corresponding to the top 1% of the tumor frequency distribution, were defined as expanded. Renyi diversity was calculated using the R vegan package after each repertoire was subsampled 100 times to 5,000 TCRs. CDR3 similarity networks were constructed using string-kernel similarity of amino acid triplets, with links drawn between CDR3s whose pairwise similarity was above 0.82. The public reads were run again by TCRdb, first through fastp at Q25 and then through MiXCR, and only productive beta chains were kept. Here each entry gathers all rows of one CDR3 protein and keeps the most common genes and DNA. TCRdb's processing, not the authors', yielded these V and J calls. The sample contains roughly 9,900 distinct CDR3 sequences, around 9.4% of them found a single time. Roughly 25% of the sample lies in the top ten.

For this clonotype: There is no known antigen for this receptor. No much larger clonotype is one base removed from it; base qualities were not supplied.

Reading the label with the study, this specimen's time point is: sample taken at primary tumor resection. Without any cell sorting, TCR sequencing was performed on whole RNA extracted either from tumor and nontumor lung tissue or from cryopreserved PBMC samples. Donors were 70 or so patients with early-stage, untreated non-small cell lung cancer from the lung TRACERx cohort. Only patients for whom sufficient RNA was available from at least two tumor regions were selected for TCR sequencing. The paper's findings and limits, for the study overall: Ubiquitous expanded tumor TCRs were detected in blood more often at tumor resection than at routine follow-up. Additional single-cell paired TCR alpha and beta sequencing was considered necessary to confirm, at a functional level, the hypothesis that regional TCRs recognize regional mutations.

The clonotype comes from a male donor with early-stage non-small cell lung cancer. The sequenced sample was PBMCs, obtained at surgery. The chain employs TRBV20-1 and TRBJ2-1; matching of 6 bases hints at TRBD2 as the D gene. The CDR3 protein is CSAVTGLSNEQFF. The DNA sequence reads TGCAGTGCTGTCACGGGACTCTCGAATGAGCAGTTCTTC.